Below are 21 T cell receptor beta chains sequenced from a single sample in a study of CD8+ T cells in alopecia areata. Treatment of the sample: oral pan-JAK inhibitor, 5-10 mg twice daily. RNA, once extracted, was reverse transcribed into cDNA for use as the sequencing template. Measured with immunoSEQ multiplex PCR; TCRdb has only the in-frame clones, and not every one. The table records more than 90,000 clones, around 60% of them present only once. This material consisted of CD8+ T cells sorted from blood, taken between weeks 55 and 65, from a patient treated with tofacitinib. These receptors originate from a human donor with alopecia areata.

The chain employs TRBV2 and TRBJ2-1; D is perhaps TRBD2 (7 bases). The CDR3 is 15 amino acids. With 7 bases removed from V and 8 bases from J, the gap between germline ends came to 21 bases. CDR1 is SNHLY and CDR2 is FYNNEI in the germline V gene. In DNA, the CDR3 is TGTGCCAGCAATTCCGGGGGGCGGCCTATAGATGAGCAGTTCTTC. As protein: CASNSGGRPIDEQFF.

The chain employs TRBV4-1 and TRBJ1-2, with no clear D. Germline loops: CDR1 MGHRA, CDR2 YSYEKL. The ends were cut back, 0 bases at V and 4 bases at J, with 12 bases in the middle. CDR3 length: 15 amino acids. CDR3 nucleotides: TGCGCCAGCAGCCAAGATAGTAGACGGTTCTATGGCTACACCTTC. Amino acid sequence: CASSQDSRRFYGYTF.

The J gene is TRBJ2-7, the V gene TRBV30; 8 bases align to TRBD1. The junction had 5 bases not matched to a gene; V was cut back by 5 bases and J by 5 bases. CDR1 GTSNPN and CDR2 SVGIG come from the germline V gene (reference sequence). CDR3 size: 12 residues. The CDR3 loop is CAWEIRGHEQYF. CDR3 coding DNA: TGTGCCTGGGAAATCAGGGGGCACGAGCAGTACTTC.

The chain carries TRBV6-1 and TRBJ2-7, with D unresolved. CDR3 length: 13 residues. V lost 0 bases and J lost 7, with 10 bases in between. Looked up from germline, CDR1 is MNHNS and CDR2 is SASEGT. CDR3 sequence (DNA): TGTGCCAGCAGTGAAGCGAGGTGGCCGGAGCAGTACTTC. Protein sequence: CASSEARWPEQYF.

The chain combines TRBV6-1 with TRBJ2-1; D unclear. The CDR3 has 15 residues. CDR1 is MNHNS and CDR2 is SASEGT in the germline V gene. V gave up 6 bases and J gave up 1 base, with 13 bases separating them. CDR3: CASRNTITSYNEQFF. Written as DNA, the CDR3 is TGTGCCAGCAGAAACACCATAACGTCCTACAATGAGCAGTTCTTC.

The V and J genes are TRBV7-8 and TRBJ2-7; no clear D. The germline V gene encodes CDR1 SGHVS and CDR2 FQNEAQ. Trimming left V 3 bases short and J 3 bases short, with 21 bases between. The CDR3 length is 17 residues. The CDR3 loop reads CASSLGNGWGTGYEQYF. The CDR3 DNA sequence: TGTGCCAGCAGCTTGGGGAACGGGTGGGGAACGGGCTACGAGCAGTACTTC. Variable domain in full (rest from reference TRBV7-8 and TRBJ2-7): GAGVSQSPRYKVAKRGQDVALRCDPISGHVSLFWYQQALGQGPEFLTYFQNEAQLDKSGLPSDRFFAERPEGSVSTLKIQRTQQEDSAVYLCASSLGNGWGTGYEQYFGPGTRLTVT.

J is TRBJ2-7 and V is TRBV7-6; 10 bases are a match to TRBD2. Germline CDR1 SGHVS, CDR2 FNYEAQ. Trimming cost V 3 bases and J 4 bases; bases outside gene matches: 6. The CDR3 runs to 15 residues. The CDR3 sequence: CASSFKAGGRYEQYF. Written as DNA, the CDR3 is TGTGCCAGCAGCTTCAAAGCGGGGGGGCGTTACGAGCAGTACTTC.

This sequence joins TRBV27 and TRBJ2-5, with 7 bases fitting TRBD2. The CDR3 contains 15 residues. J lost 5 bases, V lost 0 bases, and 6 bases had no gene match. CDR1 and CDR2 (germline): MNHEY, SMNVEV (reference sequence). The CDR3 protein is CASSLSGGSQETQYF. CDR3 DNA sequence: TGTGCCAGCAGTTTATCGGGGGGGTCACAGGAGACCCAGTACTTC.

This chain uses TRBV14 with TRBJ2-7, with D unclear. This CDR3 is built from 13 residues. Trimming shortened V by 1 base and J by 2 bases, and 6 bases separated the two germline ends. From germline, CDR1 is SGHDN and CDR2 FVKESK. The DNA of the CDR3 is TGTGCCAGCAGCCAAGGGTTTACCTACGAGCAGTACTTC. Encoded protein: CASSQGFTYEQYF.

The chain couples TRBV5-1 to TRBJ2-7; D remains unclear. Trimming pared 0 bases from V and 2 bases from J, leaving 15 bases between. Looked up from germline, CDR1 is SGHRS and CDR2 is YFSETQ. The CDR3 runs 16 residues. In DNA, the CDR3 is TGCGCCAGCAGCTTGGCCAGGAGCGTAACACCCTACGAGCAGTACTTC. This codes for CASSLARSVTPYEQYF.

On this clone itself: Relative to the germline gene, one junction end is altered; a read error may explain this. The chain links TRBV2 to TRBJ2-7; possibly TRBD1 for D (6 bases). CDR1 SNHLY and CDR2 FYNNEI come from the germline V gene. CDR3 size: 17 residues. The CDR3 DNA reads TGTGCCAGCAGTGAGGCTTGGTCGCAGGGGCGACCCTACGAGCAGTGCTTC. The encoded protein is CASSEAWSQGRPYEQCF.

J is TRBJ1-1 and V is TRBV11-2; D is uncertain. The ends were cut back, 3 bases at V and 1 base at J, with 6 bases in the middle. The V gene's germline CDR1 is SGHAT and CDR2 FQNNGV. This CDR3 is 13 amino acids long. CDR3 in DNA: TGTGCCAGCAGCTTTTTTGGGAACACTGAAGCTTTCTTT. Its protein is CASSFFGNTEAFF.

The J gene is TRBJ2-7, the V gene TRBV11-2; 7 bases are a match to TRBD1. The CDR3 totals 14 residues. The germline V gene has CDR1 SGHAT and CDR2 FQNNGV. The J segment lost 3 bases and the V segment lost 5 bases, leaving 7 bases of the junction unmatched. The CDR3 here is CASSPRQGRYEQYF. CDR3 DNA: TGTGCCAGCAGCCCGAGACAGGGTCGCTACGAGCAGTACTTC. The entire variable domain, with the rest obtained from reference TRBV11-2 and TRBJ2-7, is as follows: EAGVAQSPRYKIIEKRQSVAFWCNPISGHATLYWYQQILGQGPKLLIQFQNNGVVDDSQLPKDRFSAERLKGVDSTLKIQPAKLEDSAVYLCASSPRQGRYEQYFGPGTRLTVT.

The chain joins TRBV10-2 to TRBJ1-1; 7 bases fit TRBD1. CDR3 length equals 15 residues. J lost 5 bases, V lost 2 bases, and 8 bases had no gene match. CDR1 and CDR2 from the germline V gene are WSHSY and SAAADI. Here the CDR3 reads CASSEAGGSGTEAFF. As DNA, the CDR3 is TGCGCCAGCAGTGAGGCAGGGGGTAGTGGGACTGAAGCTTTCTTT.

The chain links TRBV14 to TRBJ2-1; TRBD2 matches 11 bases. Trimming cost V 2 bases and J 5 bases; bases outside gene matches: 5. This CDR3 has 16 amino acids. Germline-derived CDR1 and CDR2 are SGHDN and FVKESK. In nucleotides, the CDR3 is TGTGCCAGCAGCCAACCACTAGCGGGGGCTCACAATGAGCAGTTCTTC. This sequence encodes CASSQPLAGAHNEQFF. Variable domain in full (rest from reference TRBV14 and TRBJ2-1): EAGVTQFPSHSVIEKGQTVTLRCDPISGHDNLYWYRRVMGKEIKFLLHFVKESKQDESGMPNNRFLAERTGGTYSTLKVQPAELEDSGVYFCASSQPLAGAHNEQFFGPGTRLTVL.

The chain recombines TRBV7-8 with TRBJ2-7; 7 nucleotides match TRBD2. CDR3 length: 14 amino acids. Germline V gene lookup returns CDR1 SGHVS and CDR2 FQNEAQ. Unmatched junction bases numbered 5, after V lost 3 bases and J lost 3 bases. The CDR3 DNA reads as TGTGCCAGCAGCTTGGGGGGGTCATTCTACGAGCAGTACTTC. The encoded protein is CASSLGGSFYEQYF.

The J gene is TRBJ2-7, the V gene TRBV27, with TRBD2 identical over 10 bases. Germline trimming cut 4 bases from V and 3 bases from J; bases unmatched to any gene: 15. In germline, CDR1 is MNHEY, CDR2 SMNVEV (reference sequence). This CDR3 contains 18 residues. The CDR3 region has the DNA TGTGCCAGCAGTTCCCTCACCCTAGCGGGGGCACCCGGCTACGAGCAGTACTTC. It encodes CASSSLTLAGAPGYEQYF.

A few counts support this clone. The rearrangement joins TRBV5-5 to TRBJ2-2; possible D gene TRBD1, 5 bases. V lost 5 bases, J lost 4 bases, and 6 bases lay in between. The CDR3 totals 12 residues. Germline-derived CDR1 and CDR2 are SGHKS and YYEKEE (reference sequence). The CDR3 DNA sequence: TGTGCCAGCAGAGGGGCCACCGGGGAGCTGTTTTTT. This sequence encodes CASRGATGELFF.

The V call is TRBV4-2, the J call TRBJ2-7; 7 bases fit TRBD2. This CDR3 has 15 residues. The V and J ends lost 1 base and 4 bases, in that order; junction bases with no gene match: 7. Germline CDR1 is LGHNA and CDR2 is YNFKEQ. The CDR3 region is CASSQVGGREYEQYF. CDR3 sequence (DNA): TGTGCCAGCAGCCAAGTGGGAGGGAGGGAGTACGAGCAGTACTTC.

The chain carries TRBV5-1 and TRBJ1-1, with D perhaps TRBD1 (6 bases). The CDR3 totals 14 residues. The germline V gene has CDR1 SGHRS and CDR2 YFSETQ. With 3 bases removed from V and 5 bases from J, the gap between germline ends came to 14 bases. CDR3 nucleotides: TGCGCCAGCAGCTCTCTAACAGGGAGGACTGAAGCTTTCTTT. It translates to CASSSLTGRTEAFF.

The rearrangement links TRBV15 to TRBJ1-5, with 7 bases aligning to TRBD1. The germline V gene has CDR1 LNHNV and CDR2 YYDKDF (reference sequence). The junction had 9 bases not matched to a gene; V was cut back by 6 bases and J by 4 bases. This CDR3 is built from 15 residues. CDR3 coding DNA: TGTGCCACCAGGCAAAGACAGGGTGGAAATCAGCCCCAGCATTTT. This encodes CATRQRQGGNQPQHF. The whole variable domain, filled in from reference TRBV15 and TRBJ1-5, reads DAMVIQNPRYQVTQFGKPVTLSCSQTLNHNVMYWYQQKSSQAPKLLFHYYDKDFNNEADTPDNFQSRRPNTSFCFLDIRSPGLGDTAMYLCATRQRQGGNQPQHFGDGTRLSIL.